This T cell receptor (beta chain) is from a study of blood T cell repertoires in COVID-19. Donors were grouped by their self-reported clinical history. The study counted Cohort 3 donors as recovered given two negative PCRs, clearance, or symptom resolution. Original data processing: Counts of nucleated cells, estimated from reference gene primer amplification, were obtained. Generated by immunoSEQ multiplex PCR, the TCRdb table keeps only in-frame clones and is missing some. That table supplies the V and J calls and clone size; D and trimming were determined from the DNA. The sample records around 360,000 clones, about 88% being singletons. Sequencing input: PBMCs or T cells enriched from blood (not recorded which). The receptor was derived from a woman in her thirties who had recovered from COVID-19.

CDR3 in amino acids: CASSREGGVSNEKLFF. CDR3 nucleotides: TGTGCCAGCAGTCGGGAGGGGGGGGTCTCTAATGAAAAACTGTTTTTT. The chain has TRBV28 and TRBJ1-4; possible D gene TRBD1, 6 bases. The V end was cut by 5 bases, the J end by 3 bases, with 16 bases between. Germline assignment: CDR1 MDHEN and CDR2 SYDVKM. The CDR3 contains 16 residues.